Detailed here is one T cell receptor (beta chain). The data originate from a study of blood T cell repertoires in COVID-19. The wider study: From T cells, B-cell-depleted T cells, or PBMCs came the material, which was cDNA or gDNA.

CDR1 is MNHEY, CDR2 SMNVEV, per germline (reference sequence). This CDR3 is built from 14 residues. Trimming pared 6 bases from V and 4 bases from J, leaving 15 bases between. Participants spanned ages roughly 18 to 95 years and resided in 20 to 25 US areas. Grouping used clinical history reported by participants in a survey and questionnaire. The authors' processing: Amplification with reference gene primers provided the estimates of nucleated cell counts. Repertoires were generated with immunoSEQ multiplex PCR, while TCRdb's copy carries only in-frame clones and drops some. That table gives V, J and clone size, and the DNA gave D and trimming. The sample contains about 200,000 clones, approximately 80% of which appear only once.

Sequencing was done on a sample of PBMCs or T cells enriched from blood (not recorded which). The V and J genes are TRBV27 and TRBJ1-1; no clear D gene. The origin of this receptor is a woman between 55 and 75 years old with acute COVID-19. This chain's CDR3 is CASREKRESTEAFF. The CDR3 nucleotides read TGTGCCAGCAGGGAAAAGAGGGAGAGCACTGAAGCTTTCTTT.